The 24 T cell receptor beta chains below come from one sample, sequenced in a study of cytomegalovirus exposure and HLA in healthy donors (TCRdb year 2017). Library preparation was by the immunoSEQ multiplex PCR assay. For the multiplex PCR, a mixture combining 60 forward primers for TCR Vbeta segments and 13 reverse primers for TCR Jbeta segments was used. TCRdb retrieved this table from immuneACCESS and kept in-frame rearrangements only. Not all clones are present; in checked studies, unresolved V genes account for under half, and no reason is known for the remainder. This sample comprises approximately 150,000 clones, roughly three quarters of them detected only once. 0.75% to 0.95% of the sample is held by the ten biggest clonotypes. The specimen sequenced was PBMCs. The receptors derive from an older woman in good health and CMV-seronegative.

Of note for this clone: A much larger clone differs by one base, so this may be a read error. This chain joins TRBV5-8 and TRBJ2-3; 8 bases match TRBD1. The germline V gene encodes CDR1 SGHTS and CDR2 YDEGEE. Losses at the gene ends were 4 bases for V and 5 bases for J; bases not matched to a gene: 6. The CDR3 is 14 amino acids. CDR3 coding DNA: TGTGCCAGCAGCCCCGGACAGGGCGGAGATACGCAGTATTTT. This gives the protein CASSPGQGGDTQYF. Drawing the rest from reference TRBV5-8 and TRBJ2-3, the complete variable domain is EAGVTQSPTHLIKTRGQQATLRCSPISGHTSVYWYQQALGLGLQFLLWYDEGEERNRGNFPPRFSGRQFPNYSSELNVNALELEDSALYLCASSPGQGGDTQYFGPGTRLTVL.

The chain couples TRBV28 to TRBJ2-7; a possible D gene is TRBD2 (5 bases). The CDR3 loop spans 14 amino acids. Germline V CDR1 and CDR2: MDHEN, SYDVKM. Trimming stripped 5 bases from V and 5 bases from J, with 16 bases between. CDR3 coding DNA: TGTGCCAGCAGTCCCACGACGGGAATCAACGAGCAGTACTTC. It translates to CASSPTTGINEQYF.

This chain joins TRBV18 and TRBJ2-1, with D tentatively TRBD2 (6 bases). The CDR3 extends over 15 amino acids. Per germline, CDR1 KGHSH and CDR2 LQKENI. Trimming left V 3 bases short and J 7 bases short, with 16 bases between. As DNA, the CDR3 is TGTGCCAGCTCACCCCTTGGGACTTCCCCGAATGAGCAGTTCTTC. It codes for CASSPLGTSPNEQFF. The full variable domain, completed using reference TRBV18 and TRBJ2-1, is NAGVMQNPRHLVRRRGQEARLRCSPMKGHSHVYWYRQLPEEGLKFMVYLQKENIIDESGMPKERFSAEFPKEGPSILRIQQVVRGDSAAYFCASSPLGTSPNEQFFGPGTRLTVL.

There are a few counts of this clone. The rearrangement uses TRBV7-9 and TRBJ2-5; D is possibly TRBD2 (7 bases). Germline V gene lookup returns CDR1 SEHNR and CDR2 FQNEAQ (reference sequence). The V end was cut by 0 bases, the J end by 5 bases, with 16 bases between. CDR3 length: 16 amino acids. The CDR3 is CASSLAGGPVGETQYF. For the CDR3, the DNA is TGTGCCAGCAGCTTAGCGGGGGGGCCCGTCGGGGAGACCCAGTACTTC. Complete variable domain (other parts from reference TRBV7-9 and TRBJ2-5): DTGVSQNPRHKITKRGQNVTFRCDPISEHNRLYWYRQTLGQGPEFLTYFQNEAQLEKSRLLSDRFSAERPKGSFSTLEIQRTEQGDSAMYLCASSLAGGPVGETQYFGPGTRLLVL.

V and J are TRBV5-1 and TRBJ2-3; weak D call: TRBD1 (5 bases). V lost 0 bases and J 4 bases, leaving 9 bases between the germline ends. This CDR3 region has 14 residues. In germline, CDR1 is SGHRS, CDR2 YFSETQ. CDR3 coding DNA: TGCGCCAGCAGCTTGGAAGGGGTCCCAGATACGCAGTATTTT. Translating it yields CASSLEGVPDTQYF.

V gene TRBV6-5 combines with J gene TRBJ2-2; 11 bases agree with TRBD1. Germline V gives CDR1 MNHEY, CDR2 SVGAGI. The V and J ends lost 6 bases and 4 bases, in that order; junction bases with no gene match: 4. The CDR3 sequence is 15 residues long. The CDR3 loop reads CASSKGQGATGELFF. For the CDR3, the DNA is TGTGCCAGCAGCAAAGGACAGGGGGCCACCGGGGAGCTGTTTTTT.

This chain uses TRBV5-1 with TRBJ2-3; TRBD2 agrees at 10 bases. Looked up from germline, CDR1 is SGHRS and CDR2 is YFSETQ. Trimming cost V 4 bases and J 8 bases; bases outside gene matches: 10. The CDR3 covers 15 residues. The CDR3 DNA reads TGCGCCAGCAGCATCCCTCTAGCGGGGGAAGGTACGCAGTATTTT. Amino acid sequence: CASSIPLAGEGTQYF.

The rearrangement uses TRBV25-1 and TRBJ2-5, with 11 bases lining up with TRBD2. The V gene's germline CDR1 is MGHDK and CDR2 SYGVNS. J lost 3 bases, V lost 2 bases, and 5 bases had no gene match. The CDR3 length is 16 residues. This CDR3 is CASSEAGLAGKETQYF. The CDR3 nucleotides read TGTGCCAGCAGTGAAGCCGGACTAGCGGGCAAAGAGACCCAGTACTTC.

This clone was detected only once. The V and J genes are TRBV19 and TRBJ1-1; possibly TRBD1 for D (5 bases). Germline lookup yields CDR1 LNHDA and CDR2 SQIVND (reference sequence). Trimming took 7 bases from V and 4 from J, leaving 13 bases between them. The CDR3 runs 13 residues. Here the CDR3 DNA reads TGTGCCAGTAAAGAGCTCGGGGGCACTGAAGCTTTCTTT. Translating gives CASKELGGTEAFF. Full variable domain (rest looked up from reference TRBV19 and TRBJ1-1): DGGITQSPKYLFRKEGQNVTLSCEQNLNHDAMYWYRQDPGQGLRLIYYSQIVNDFQKGDIAEGYSVSREKKESFPLTVTSAQKNPTAFYLCASKELGGTEAFFGQGTRLTVV.

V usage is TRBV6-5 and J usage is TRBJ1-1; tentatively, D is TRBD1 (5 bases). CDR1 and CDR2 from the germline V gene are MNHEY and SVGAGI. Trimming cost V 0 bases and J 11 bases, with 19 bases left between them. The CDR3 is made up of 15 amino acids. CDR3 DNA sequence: TGTGCCAGCAGTTACTCGCGGACAATTCGTTACGGGGCTTTCTTT. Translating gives CASSYSRTIRYGAFF.

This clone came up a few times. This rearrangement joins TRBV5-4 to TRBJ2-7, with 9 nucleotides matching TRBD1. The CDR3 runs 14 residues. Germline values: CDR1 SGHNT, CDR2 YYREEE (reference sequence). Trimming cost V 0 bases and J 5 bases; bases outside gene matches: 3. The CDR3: CASSLAGQGHEQYF. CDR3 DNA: TGTGCCAGCAGCTTGGCGGGACAGGGTCACGAGCAGTACTTC.

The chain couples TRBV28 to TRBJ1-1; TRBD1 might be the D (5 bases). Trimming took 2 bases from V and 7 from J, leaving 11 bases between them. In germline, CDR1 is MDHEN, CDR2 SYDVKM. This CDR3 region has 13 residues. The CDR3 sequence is CASSLRSQGEAFF. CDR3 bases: TGTGCCAGCAGTTTACGATCCCAGGGTGAAGCTTTCTTT.

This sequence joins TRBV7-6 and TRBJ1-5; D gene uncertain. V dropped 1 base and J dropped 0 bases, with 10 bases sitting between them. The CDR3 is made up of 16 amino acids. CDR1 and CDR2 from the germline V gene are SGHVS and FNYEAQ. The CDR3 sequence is CASSLGARYSNQPQHF. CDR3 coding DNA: TGTGCCAGCAGCTTAGGAGCCCGATATAGCAATCAGCCCCAGCATTTT.

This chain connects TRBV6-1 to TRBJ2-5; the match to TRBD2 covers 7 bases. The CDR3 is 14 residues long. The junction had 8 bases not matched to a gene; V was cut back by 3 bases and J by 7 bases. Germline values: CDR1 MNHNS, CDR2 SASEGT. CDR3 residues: CASSDPGTTGTQYF. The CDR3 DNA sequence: TGTGCCAGCAGTGACCCCGGGACTACGGGGACCCAGTACTTC.

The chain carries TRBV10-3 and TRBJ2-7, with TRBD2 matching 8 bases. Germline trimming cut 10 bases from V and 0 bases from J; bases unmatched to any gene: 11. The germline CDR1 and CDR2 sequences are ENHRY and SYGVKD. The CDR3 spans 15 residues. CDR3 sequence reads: CASGVSGRSSYEQYF. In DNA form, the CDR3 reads TGTGCCAGCGGGGTCAGCGGGAGAAGCTCCTACGAGCAGTACTTC.

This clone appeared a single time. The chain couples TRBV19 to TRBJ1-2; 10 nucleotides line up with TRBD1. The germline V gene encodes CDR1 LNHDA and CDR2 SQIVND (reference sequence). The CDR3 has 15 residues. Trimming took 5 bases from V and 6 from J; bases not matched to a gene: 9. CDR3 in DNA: TGTGCCAGTAGTCTCCGGGACAGGGGAAGGGATGGCTACACCTTC. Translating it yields CASSLRDRGRDGYTF.

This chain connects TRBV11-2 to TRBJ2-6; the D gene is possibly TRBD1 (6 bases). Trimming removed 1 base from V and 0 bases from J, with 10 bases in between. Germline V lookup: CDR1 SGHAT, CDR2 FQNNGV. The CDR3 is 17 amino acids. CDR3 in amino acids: CASSLVTGYSGANVLTF. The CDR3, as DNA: TGTGCCAGCAGCTTAGTAACAGGGTACTCTGGGGCCAACGTCCTGACTTTC.

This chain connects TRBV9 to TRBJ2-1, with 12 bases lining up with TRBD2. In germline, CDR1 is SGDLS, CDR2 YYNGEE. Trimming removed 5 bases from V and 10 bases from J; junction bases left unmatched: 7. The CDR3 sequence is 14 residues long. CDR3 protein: CASSARLAGDEQFF. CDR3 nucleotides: TGTGCCAGCAGTGCCAGACTAGCGGGAGACGAGCAGTTCTTC.

The CDR3 region is CASSFGQGVREKLFF. DNA for the CDR3: TGTGCCAGCAGCTTCGGGCAAGGGGTCCGTGAAAAACTGTTTTTT. The V and J genes are TRBV5-5 and TRBJ1-4; D may be TRBD1 (5 bases). Trimming pared 2 bases from V and 7 bases from J, leaving 15 bases between. The CDR3 length is 15 residues. The germline CDR1 and CDR2 sequences are SGHKS and YYEKEE (reference sequence).

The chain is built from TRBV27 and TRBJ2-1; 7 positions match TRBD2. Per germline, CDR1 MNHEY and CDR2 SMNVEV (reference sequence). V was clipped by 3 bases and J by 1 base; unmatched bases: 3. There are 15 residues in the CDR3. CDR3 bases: TGTGCCAGCAGTTTTACTAGCGCTTCCTACAATGAGCAGTTCTTC. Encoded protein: CASSFTSASYNEQFF.

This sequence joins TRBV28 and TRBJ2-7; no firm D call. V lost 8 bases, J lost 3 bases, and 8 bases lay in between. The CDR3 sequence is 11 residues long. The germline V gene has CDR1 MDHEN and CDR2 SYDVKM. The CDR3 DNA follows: TGTGCCAGCTCCCCTAACTACGAGCAGTACTTC. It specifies CASSPNYEQYF.

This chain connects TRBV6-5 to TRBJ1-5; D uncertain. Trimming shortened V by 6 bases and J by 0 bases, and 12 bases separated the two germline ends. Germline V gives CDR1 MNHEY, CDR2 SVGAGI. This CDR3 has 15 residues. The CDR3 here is CASRPQPVSNQPQHF. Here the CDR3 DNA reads TGTGCCAGCAGACCTCAACCGGTTAGCAATCAGCCCCAGCATTTT.

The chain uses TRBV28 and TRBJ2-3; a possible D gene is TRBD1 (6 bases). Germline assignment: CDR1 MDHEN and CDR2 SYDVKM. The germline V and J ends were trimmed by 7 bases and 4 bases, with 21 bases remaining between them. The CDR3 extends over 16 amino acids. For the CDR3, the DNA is TGTGCCAGCATTAGACAACTTGCACAGGGCCCAGATACGCAGTATTTT. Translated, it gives CASIRQLAQGPDTQYF.

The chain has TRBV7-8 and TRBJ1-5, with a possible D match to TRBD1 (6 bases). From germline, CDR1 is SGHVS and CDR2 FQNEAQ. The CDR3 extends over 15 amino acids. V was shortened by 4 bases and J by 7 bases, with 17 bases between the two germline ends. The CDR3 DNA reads TGTGCCAGCAGCTCGGGGGGGGGCTGGGGGCAGCCCCAGCATTTT. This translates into CASSSGGGWGQPQHF. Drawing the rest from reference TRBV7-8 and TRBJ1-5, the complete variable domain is GAGVSQSPRYKVAKRGQDVALRCDPISGHVSLFWYQQALGQGPEFLTYFQNEAQLDKSGLPSDRFFAERPEGSVSTLKIQRTQQEDSAVYLCASSSGGGWGQPQHFGDGTRLSIL.